This T cell receptor beta chain was observed in a study of blood T cell repertoires in COVID-19. Study processing details: It was from reference gene primer amplification that nucleated cell counts were estimated. Clones were sequenced by immunoSEQ multiplex PCR, and TCRdb holds only the in-frame ones, with some missing. V, J and clone size are those of that table, while D and trimming were read from the DNA. This repertoire shows 110,000 or so clones, approximately 84% found once; its top ten account for about 1.6%. The CDR3 covers 13 residues. V lost 3 bases, J lost 5 bases, and 7 bases lay in between. Germline CDR1 reads LGHDT; CDR2 reads YNNKEL (reference sequence).

This receptor was taken from a man aged 50-60 years with acute or convalescent COVID-19. Source material: peripheral blood. This chain uses TRBV3-1 (or the pseudogene TRBV3-2) with TRBJ2-2; no clear D gene. CDR3 in amino acids: CASSQRKTGELFF. CDR3 nucleotide sequence: TGTGCCAGCAGCCAGAGGAAGACCGGGGAGCTGTTTTTT.